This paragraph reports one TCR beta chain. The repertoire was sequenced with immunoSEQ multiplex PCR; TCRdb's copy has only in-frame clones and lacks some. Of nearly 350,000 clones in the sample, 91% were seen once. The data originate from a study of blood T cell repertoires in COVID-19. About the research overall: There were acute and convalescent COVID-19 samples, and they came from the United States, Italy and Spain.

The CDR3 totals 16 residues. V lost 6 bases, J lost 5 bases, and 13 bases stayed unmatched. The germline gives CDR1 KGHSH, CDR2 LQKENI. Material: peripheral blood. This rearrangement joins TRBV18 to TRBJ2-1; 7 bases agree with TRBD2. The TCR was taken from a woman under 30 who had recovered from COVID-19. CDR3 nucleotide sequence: TGTGCCAGCTCCCCGGTCGAGGGAGGGCGAAACAATGAGCAGTTCTTC. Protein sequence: CASSPVEGGRNNEQFF.